The rows below give T cell receptor beta chains drawn from one sample of a study of blood T cell repertoires in COVID-19. Sequencing was performed with immunoSEQ multiplex PCR; in TCRdb, only in-frame clones are kept and a portion is missing. The table has fewer than 200,000 clones, 87% seen once; the top ten hold around an eighth. The material sequenced was peripheral blood. These receptors were collected from a woman between 65 and 79 years old with COVID-19, enrolled during active disease. CDR3s leave out the opening cysteine and the closing phenylalanine or tryptophan. Rows may omit the clone size; those that give it use once, few, many or a size class.

size	V	length	J	CDR3
.	TRBV9	13	TRBJ2-1	ASSVVGLPYNEQF
.	TRBV5-1	13	TRBJ2-6	ASNLAGSGANVLT
.	TRBV15	14	TRBJ2-7	ATRPEKGTGSYEQY
.	TRBV24-1	14	TRBJ2-3	ATSDYLAGSPDTQY
.	TRBV2	11	TRBJ1-1	ASSDLSGGEAF
.	TRBV13	16	TRBJ2-2	ASRHSLAGGPNTGELF
.	TRBV28	10	TRBJ1-4	ASSPGDRKLF
once	TRBV28	11	TRBJ2-7	ASRKTGIHEQY
.	TRBV7-9	11	TRBJ1-2	ASSRDFLYGYT
.	TRBV6-4	14	TRBJ2-7	ASRGTSGRALYEQY
.	TRBV10-3	12	TRBJ2-5	AISGAAPQETQY
.	TRBV6-1	15	TRBJ2-3	ASSEYGLAGSTDTQY
.	TRBV2	11	TRBJ1-1	ASSEIRNTEAF
.	TRBV10-1	12	TRBJ1-5	ASGQPDSNQPQH
.	TRBV28	13	TRBJ1-2	ASAGTALDIYGYT
.	TRBV6-5	13	TRBJ2-2	ASTPPGQRTGELF
.	TRBV28	13	TRBJ1-4	ASSKDRGWAEKLF
.	TRBV5-1	12	TRBJ2-1	ASSITDTDNEQF
.	TRBV19	13	TRBJ2-1	ASSIDQVMTNEQF
.	TRBV4-3	14	TRBJ2-1	ASSLRPGSVNNEQF
.	TRBV19	13	TRBJ1-4	ASSPLPGGGEKLF
.	TRBV29-1	10	TRBJ1-1	SVAGQGAPAF
.	TRBV3-1/TRBV3-2	13	TRBJ1-2	ASSQSGAGGYGYT
.	TRBV6-5	12	TRBJ1-3	ASQQPGLGNTIY